This T cell receptor beta chain was identified in a study of cytomegalovirus exposure and HLA in healthy donors. As regards this clone: The antigen remains unidentified.

The V and J ends lost 0 bases and 5 bases respectively, with 7 bases between them. This CDR3 region has 14 residues. Germline V CDR1 and CDR2: LGHNA, YSLEER. Findings and limits, study-wide: Sequencing likely generated an artifact that appeared as a cluster of highly shared sequence variants.

With 60 Vbeta and 13 Jbeta primers, the PCR was carried out. Method: immunoSEQ multiplex PCR; TCRdb's copy keeps in-frame clones and lacks some. The table has approximately 140,000 clones, 81% seen once. Sequences were obtained from PBMCs. V is TRBV4-3 and J is TRBJ2-2; unclear D gene. The sequence was obtained from a man younger than 35 in good health and CMV-seronegative. The CDR3 nucleotides are TGCGCCAGCAGCCAAGATGGCTGGACCGGGGAGCTGTTTTTT. This sequence encodes CASSQDGWTGELFF.